The 12 T cell receptor beta chains below come from one sample, sequenced in a study of blood T cell repertoires in COVID-19. The assay was immunoSEQ multiplex PCR, and TCRdb's table has in-frame clones only and misses some. The sample holds around 200,000 clones, about 91% seen once. Input material: PBMCs or T cells enriched from blood (not recorded which). Receptors were obtained from a woman under 30 who had recovered from COVID-19.

The chain carries TRBV19 and TRBJ1-1; 8 positions match TRBD1. The junction had 8 bases not matched to a gene; V was cut back by 1 base and J by 1 base. The V gene's germline CDR1 is LNHDA and CDR2 SQIVND (reference sequence). The CDR3 consists of 17 residues. The CDR3 DNA follows: TGTGCCAGTAGTATAGCCCCCTTAACAGGGGGGAACACTGAAGCTTTCTTT. Protein: CASSIAPLTGGNTEAFF.

This clone was seen a single time. The chain carries TRBV14 and TRBJ2-1; TRBD2 aligns across 10 bases. Germline CDR1 and CDR2: SGHDN and FVKESK. The CDR3 extends over 15 amino acids. Unmatched junction bases numbered 2, after V lost 1 base and J lost 5 bases. As DNA, the CDR3 is TGTGCCAGCAGCCAAGTCCTAGCGGGGGACAATGAGCAGTTCTTC. Protein sequence: CASSQVLAGDNEQFF.

The chain links TRBV5-6 to TRBJ2-7, with 8 positions matching TRBD2. CDR3 length: 18 amino acids. J was trimmed by 3 bases and V by 3 bases; bases with no gene match: 17. The V gene's germline CDR1 is SGHDT and CDR2 YYEEEE. CDR3 coding DNA: TGTGCCAGCAGCTGGGGAGCGGGAGTTAACGGGCTCAGCTACGAGCAGTACTTC. Translation gives CASSWGAGVNGLSYEQYF. Full variable domain (missing parts from reference TRBV5-6 and TRBJ2-7): DAGVTQSPTHLIKTRGQQVTLRCSPKSGHDTVSWYQQALGQGPQFIFQYYEEEERQRGNFPDRFSGHQFPNYSSELNVNALLLGDSALYLCASSWGAGVNGLSYEQYFGPGTRLTVT.

V gene TRBV4-1 combines with J gene TRBJ2-7; possibly TRBD2 for D (5 bases). V lost 0 bases to trimming and J lost 0 bases, with 9 bases between them. CDR3 length: 15 amino acids. CDR1 is MGHRA and CDR2 is YSYEKL in the germline V gene. In DNA form, the CDR3 reads TGCGCCAGCAGCCAAGATCCGGGAAGCTCCTACGAGCAGTACTTC. Amino acid sequence: CASSQDPGSSYEQYF.

The CDR3 reads CAISADRTEPQHF. CDR3 nucleotides: TGTGCCATCAGTGCTGACAGGACGGAGCCCCAGCATTTT. The V and J genes are TRBV10-3 and TRBJ1-5; TRBD1 is a possible D gene (6 bases). The CDR3 is 13 residues long. Per the germline V gene, CDR1 is ENHRY and CDR2 is SYGVKD. Trimming removed 4 bases at V and 8 bases at J, with 12 bases between.

This rearrangement joins TRBV11-2 to TRBJ1-6, with TRBD1 identical over 8 bases. The V segment lost 5 bases and the J segment 9 bases; nucleotides outside the gene matches: 9. The germline V gene encodes CDR1 SGHAT and CDR2 FQNNGV. This CDR3 spans 15 amino acids. CDR3 in amino acids: CASSTRTGFSSPLHF. Here the CDR3 DNA reads TGTGCCAGCAGCACCCGGACAGGGTTCAGTTCACCCCTCCACTTT.

The V gene is TRBV18, the J gene TRBJ2-1; 9 bases agree with TRBD2. CDR3 length: 19 amino acids. From germline, CDR1 is KGHSH and CDR2 LQKENI. V lost 0 bases and J lost 0; bases outside the gene matches: 9. CDR3 protein: CASSPPILAGSLSYNEQFF. The DNA of the CDR3 is TGTGCCAGCTCACCACCGATACTAGCGGGCTCTCTCTCCTACAATGAGCAGTTCTTC.

The chain employs TRBV10-3 and TRBJ2-7; D might be TRBD2 (5 bases). Trimming pared 0 bases from V and 3 bases from J, leaving 9 bases between. Germline CDR1 is ENHRY and CDR2 is SYGVKD. The CDR3 spans 14 residues. CDR3 DNA: TGTGCCATCAGTGAGTCGAACCGGGACTACGAGCAGTACTTC. This translates into CAISESNRDYEQYF.

The chain employs TRBV11-2 and TRBJ2-7, with TRBD1 as a possible D gene (6 bases). The germline gives CDR1 SGHAT, CDR2 FQNNGV. CDR3 size: 15 residues. Deletions cut 1 base from V and 0 bases from J, with 10 bases between. This CDR3 is CASSLGTVSSYEQYF. The DNA for the CDR3 is TGTGCCAGCAGCTTAGGGACAGTATCCTCCTACGAGCAGTACTTC.

This chain links TRBV5-1 with TRBJ2-7; D gene uncertain. Germline V CDR1 and CDR2: SGHRS, YFSETQ. V was cut by 0 bases and J by 3 bases, with 10 bases left in between. The CDR3 runs 14 residues. CDR3 loop: CASSLARLIYEQYF. The CDR3 DNA reads as TGCGCCAGCAGCTTGGCCCGTTTAATCTACGAGCAGTACTTC.

A single count supports this clone. This chain links TRBV3-1 (or the pseudogene TRBV3-2) with TRBJ2-1, with TRBD1 identical over 7 bases. CDR3 size: 17 residues. The germline V gene encodes CDR1 LGHDT and CDR2 YNNKEL (reference sequence). Trimming at V came to 4 bases and at J to 0 bases, leaving 9 bases not matched to a gene. CDR3 residues: CASSLALTGLSYNEQFF. The CDR3 bases are TGTGCCAGCAGCCTAGCCCTGACAGGGCTCTCCTACAATGAGCAGTTCTTC.

This clone appeared a few times. V and J are TRBV19 and TRBJ1-1, with D maybe TRBD1 (5 bases). The CDR3 totals 12 residues. Germline V lookup: CDR1 LNHDA, CDR2 SQIVND (reference sequence). Trimming pared 8 bases from V and 1 base from J, leaving 8 bases between. CDR3 DNA sequence: TGTGCCAGTCGACAGACGAACACTGAAGCTTTCTTT. Translating gives CASRQTNTEAFF.